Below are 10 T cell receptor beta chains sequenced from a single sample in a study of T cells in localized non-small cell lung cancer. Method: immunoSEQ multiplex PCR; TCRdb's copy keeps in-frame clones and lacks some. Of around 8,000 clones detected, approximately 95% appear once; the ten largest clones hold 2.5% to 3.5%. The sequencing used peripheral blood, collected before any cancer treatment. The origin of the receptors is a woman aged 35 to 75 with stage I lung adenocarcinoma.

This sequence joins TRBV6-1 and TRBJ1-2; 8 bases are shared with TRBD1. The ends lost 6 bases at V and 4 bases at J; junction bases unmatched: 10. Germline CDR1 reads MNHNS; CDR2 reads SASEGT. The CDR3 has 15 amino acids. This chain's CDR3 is CASRIQGALLYGYTF. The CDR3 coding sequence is TGTGCCAGCAGGATCCAGGGGGCCCTACTCTATGGCTACACCTTC.

CDR3 loop: CASSPVKNIQYF. For the CDR3, the DNA is TGTGCCAGCTCACCAGTCAAAAACATTCAGTACTTC. The rearrangement uses TRBV18 and TRBJ2-4, with unresolved D. The V gene lost 2 bases and the J gene lost 3 bases, with 2 bases spanning the gap. CDR1 KGHSH and CDR2 LQKENI come from the germline V gene. This CDR3 is built from 12 residues.

CDR3 nucleotides: TGCGCCAGCAGCTTGGAGTCGCTCGCCTCTTCCTACGAGCAGTACTTC. It codes for CASSLESLASSYEQYF. This rearrangement joins TRBV5-1 to TRBJ2-7, with D hard to call. The CDR3 extends over 16 amino acids. V was pared by 0 bases and J by 1 base, with 14 bases between. Germline CDR1 is SGHRS and CDR2 is YFSETQ.

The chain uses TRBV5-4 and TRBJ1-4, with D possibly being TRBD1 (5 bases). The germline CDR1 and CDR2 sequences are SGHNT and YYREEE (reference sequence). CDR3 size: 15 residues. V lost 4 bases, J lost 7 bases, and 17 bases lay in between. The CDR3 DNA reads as TGTGCCAGCAGCCCCGGGACGGTCGGCGGTGAAAAACTGTTTTTT. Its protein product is CASSPGTVGGEKLFF.

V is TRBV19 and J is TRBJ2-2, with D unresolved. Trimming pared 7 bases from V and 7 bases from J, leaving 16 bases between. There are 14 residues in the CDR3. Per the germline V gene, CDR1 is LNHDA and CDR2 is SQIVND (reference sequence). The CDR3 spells CASTLNSVDGELFF. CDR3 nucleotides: TGTGCCAGTACCCTGAACTCAGTAGACGGGGAGCTGTTTTTT.

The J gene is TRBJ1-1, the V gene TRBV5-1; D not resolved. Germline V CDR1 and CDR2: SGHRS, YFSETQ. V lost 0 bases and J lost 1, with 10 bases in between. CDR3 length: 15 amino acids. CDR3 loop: CASSLVTTANTEAFF. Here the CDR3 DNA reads TGCGCCAGCAGCTTGGTCACTACAGCGAACACTGAAGCTTTCTTT. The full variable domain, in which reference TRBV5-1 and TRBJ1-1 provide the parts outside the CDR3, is KAGVTQTPRYLIKTRGQQVTLSCSPISGHRSVSWYQQTPGQGLQFLFEYFSETQRNKGNFPGRFSGRQFSNSRSEMNVSTLELGDSALYLCASSLVTTANTEAFFGQGTRLTVV.

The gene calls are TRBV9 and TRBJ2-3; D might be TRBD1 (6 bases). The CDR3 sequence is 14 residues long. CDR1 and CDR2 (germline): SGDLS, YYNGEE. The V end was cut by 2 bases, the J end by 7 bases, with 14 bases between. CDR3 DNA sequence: TGTGCCAGCAGCGTTACACAGGGATACAATACGCAGTATTTT. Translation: CASSVTQGYNTQYF.

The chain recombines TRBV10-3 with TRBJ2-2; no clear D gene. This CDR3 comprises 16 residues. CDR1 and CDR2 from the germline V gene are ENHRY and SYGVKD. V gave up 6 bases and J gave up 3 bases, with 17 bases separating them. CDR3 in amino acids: CAISVSASSDTGELFF. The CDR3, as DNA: TGTGCCATCAGCGTCAGTGCCTCTTCGGACACCGGGGAGCTGTTTTTT.

The CDR3 reads CASSPLLETSTDTQYF. CDR3 nucleotides: TGTGCCAGCTCACCGCTCTTGGAGACTAGCACAGATACGCAGTATTTT. This sequence joins TRBV18 and TRBJ2-3, with no clear D. The germline V gene encodes CDR1 KGHSH and CDR2 LQKENI. There are 16 residues in the CDR3. Deletions cut 3 bases from V and 0 bases from J, with 13 bases between. Together with reference TRBV18 and TRBJ2-3, the CDR3 gives the full variable domain: NAGVMQNPRHLVRRRGQEARLRCSPMKGHSHVYWYRQLPEEGLKFMVYLQKENIIDESGMPKERFSAEFPKEGPSILRIQQVVRGDSAAYFCASSPLLETSTDTQYFGPGTRLTVL.

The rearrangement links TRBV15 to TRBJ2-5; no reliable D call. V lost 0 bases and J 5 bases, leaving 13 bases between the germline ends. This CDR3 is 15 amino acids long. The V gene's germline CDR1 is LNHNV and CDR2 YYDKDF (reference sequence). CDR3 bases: TGTGCCACCAGCAGAGATCTCCTAGTCGGCGAGACCCAGTACTTC. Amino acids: CATSRDLLVGETQYF.